The rows below give T cell receptor beta chains drawn from one sample of a study of blood T cell repertoires in COVID-19. This table comes from immunoSEQ multiplex PCR, and its TCRdb copy is limited to in-frame clones, with some not included. The data show around 130,000 clones, 75% to 90% seen once. Sequencing used peripheral blood. The receptors were sampled from a woman aged 80 or over with acute or convalescent COVID-19. CDR3s include the opening cysteine and the closing phenylalanine or tryptophan. The D gene is left open where the match is weak. Rows may omit the clone size; those that give it use once, few, many or a size class.

NA	TRBV10-3	TRBD1	TRBJ1-4	TGTGCCATCAGTAGGACAGGGGGCAATGAAAAACTGTTTTTT	CAISRTGGNEKLFF
few	TRBV28	NA	TRBJ2-7	TGTGCCAGCAGTTCGAGACTGCTGAGCTCCTACGAGCAGTACTTC	CASSSRLLSSYEQYF
once	TRBV7-8	NA	TRBJ2-2	TGTGCCAGCAGTGCCCTGGGGGGGCACCCCACCGGGGAGCTGTTTTTT	CASSALGGHPTGELFF
NA	TRBV7-2	NA	TRBJ2-7	TGTGCCAGCAGTCATGCAGGGTCGCGCTCCTACGAGCAGTACTTC	CASSHAGSRSYEQYF
NA	TRBV5-1	NA	TRBJ2-7	TGCGCCAGCAGCCTTCCCTCCTACGAGCAGTACTTC	CASSLPSYEQYF
NA	TRBV28	TRBD2	TRBJ2-7	TGTGCCAGCAGTTTAATGGCGGGACTAGCGGGATACGAGCAGTACTTC	CASSLMAGLAGYEQYF
NA	TRBV5-1	NA	TRBJ2-3	TGCGCCAGCAGCTTGCTAGGAGTTACAGATACGCAGTATTTT	CASSLLGVTDTQYF
NA	TRBV28	TRBD1	TRBJ2-1	TGTGCCAGCAGCTCTATTGACCGAGACAGGGGGAATGAGCAGTTCTTC	CASSSIDRDRGNEQFF
NA	TRBV12-3/TRBV12-4	NA	TRBJ1-4	TGTGCCAGCAGTTTAGGGGCAGTCGGAAAACTGTTTTTT	CASSLGAVGKLFF
NA	TRBV7-9	NA	TRBJ1-1	TGTGCCAGCAGCTTAGGTACGAGAACTGAAGCTTTCTTT	CASSLGTRTEAFF
NA	TRBV12-3/TRBV12-4	NA	TRBJ2-5	TGTGCCAGCAAAACGAGCGGGGAGACCCAGTACTTC	CASKTSGETQYF
NA	TRBV27	TRBD1	TRBJ1-1	TGTGCCAGCAGTTTATTTGGGGCAGGGGGTCGGGGCACTGAAGCTTTCTTT	CASSLFGAGGRGTEAFF
NA	TRBV5-1	TRBD2	TRBJ2-5	TGCGCCAGCAGCCTGCGGGGGGATGAAGAGACCCAGTACTTC	CASSLRGDEETQYF
NA	TRBV6-1	NA	TRBJ1-2	TGTGCCAGCAGTGGGACAAACTATGGCTACACCTTC	CASSGTNYGYTF
few	TRBV19	TRBD1	TRBJ2-7	TGTGCCAGTAGTATAGGACAGGGGGCGGTTTACGAGCAGTACTTC	CASSIGQGAVYEQYF
NA	TRBV28	NA	TRBJ1-4	TGTGCCAGCAGTGCCGCAGGTGAAAAACTGTTTTTT	CASSAAGEKLFF
NA	TRBV29-1	NA	TRBJ1-4	TGCAGCGTTAGGGGGGGGACAACTAATGAAAAACTGTTTTTT	CSVRGGTTNEKLFF
once	TRBV11-2	NA	TRBJ1-3	TGTGCCAGCAGCTTAGTACACGGGCCTGCGGGGCGGTTGAACACCATATATTTT	CASSLVHGPAGRLNTIYF
once	TRBV6-1	TRBD1	TRBJ1-2	TGTGCCATCTCGGACAGGCTTGGTGGCTACACCTTC	CAISDRLGGYTF
NA	TRBV7-2	NA	TRBJ1-4	TGTGCCAGCAGCTTAGTCGGGGTGGAAAAACTGTTTTTT	CASSLVGVEKLFF
NA	TRBV11-3	TRBD2	TRBJ2-3	TGTGCCAGCAGTTCTAGCGGGAGACTCACAGATACGCAGTATTTT	CASSSSGRLTDTQYF
NA	TRBV19	NA	TRBJ1-1	TGTGCCAGTAGTATAGGACAGAGTGAAGCTTTCTTT	CASSIGQSEAFF
NA	TRBV7-2	NA	TRBJ2-2	TGTGCCAGCACCCAAATAAGGGGAGGGGAGCTGTTTTTT	CASTQIRGGELFF
NA	TRBV19	NA	TRBJ1-5	TGTGCCAGTAGTATCCCGACAGCACGGGCGAGCAATCAGCCCCAGCATTTT	CASSIPTARASNQPQHF
NA	TRBV13	NA	TRBJ2-1	TGTGCCAGCAGCACCGGACTCCCAGGAGATGAGCAGTTCTTC	CASSTGLPGDEQFF
NA	TRBV5-8	NA	TRBJ1-3	TGTGCCAGCAGCTTGGACGGCGGTGGGGGAAACACCATATATTTT	CASSLDGGGGNTIYF
NA	TRBV2	NA	TRBJ1-6	TGTGCCAGCAGTGAAGTTATCAGGGGCACCCTCCACTTT	CASSEVIRGTLHF
NA	TRBV27	NA	TRBJ2-1	TGTGCCAGCAGTCCTAGTCTGAGCTCCTACAATGAGCAGTTCTTC	CASSPSLSSYNEQFF
NA	TRBV7-2	NA	TRBJ1-4	TGTGCCAGCAGCTTAGTGGGGTCGAGGACACCGCACCGGAAACTGTTTTTT	CASSLVGSRTPHRKLFF
few	TRBV4-1	NA	TRBJ1-1	TGCGCCAGCAGCCCGGGACTCAGGAACACTGAAGCTTTCTTT	CASSPGLRNTEAFF
NA	TRBV28	NA	TRBJ1-5	TGTGCCAGCAGTTCCACAGAGAGCTATAGCAATCAGCCCCAGCATTTT	CASSSTESYSNQPQHF
NA	TRBV5-5	TRBD2	TRBJ2-7	TGTGCCAGCAGCGTAGGACTAGCGGGAGTAGGGTACGAGCAGTACTTC	CASSVGLAGVGYEQYF
NA	TRBV13	TRBD2	TRBJ2-5	TGTGCCAGCAGTGGACTAGCGGGCCTAAAAGAGACCCAGTACTTC	CASSGLAGLKETQYF
NA	TRBV13	NA	TRBJ2-3	TGTGCCAGCAGCGAGGGGGCAGATACGCAGTATTTT	CASSEGADTQYF
NA	TRBV29-1	TRBD1	TRBJ1-5	TGCAGCGTCCGACAGGGAGGAGGGAATCAGCCCCAGCATTTT	CSVRQGGGNQPQHF
NA	TRBV12-5	NA	TRBJ2-2	TGTGCTAGTGGTTCAGAGGCCGGGGAGCTGTTTTTT	CASGSEAGELFF
NA	TRBV7-9	NA	TRBJ1-5	TGTGCCAGCAGCTTCCTACAGGTCATCCCTAATAGCAATCAGCCCCAGCATTTT	CASSFLQVIPNSNQPQHF
once	TRBV28	NA	TRBJ1-6	TGTGCCAGCAGCTCCGGATTCGGAGTGTCTTCACCCCTCCACTTT	CASSSGFGVSSPLHF
NA	TRBV20-1	TRBD2	TRBJ2-1	TGCAGTGCTAGTGACCCCCGCGCGGGAGGGTACAATGAGCAGTTCTTC	CSASDPRAGGYNEQFF
NA	TRBV19	TRBD1	TRBJ1-2	TGTGCCAGTAGTATGACAGGGGCCAACTATGGCTACACCTTC	CASSMTGANYGYTF
NA	TRBV5-1	NA	TRBJ2-3	TGCGCCAGCAGCTTCCAGGGATTTACAGATACGCAGTATTTT	CASSFQGFTDTQYF
NA	TRBV10-3	TRBD1	TRBJ1-2	TGTGCCATCAGTGAGGACAGGGGGCGAAACTATGGCTACACCTTC	CAISEDRGRNYGYTF
NA	TRBV7-9	TRBD1	TRBJ1-3	TGTGCCAGCAGCTTCGACAGGGCTGGAAACACCATATATTTT	CASSFDRAGNTIYF
NA	TRBV7-2	TRBD2	TRBJ2-5	TGTGCCAGCAGCCCCAGCCTAGCGGGGGGGCCGAAGACCCAGTACTTC	CASSPSLAGGPKTQYF
NA	TRBV3-1/TRBV3-2	NA	TRBJ1-2	TGTGCCAGCAGCCGCAGACAGGTCAACTATGGCTACACCTTC	CASSRRQVNYGYTF
NA	TRBV13	TRBD2	TRBJ2-1	TGTGCCAGCAGCGGGTCCGGGACTAGCGGGGCCTACAATGAGCAGTTCTTC	CASSGSGTSGAYNEQFF
NA	TRBV28	TRBD2	TRBJ2-2	TGTGCCAGCACATGGGGACTAGCGGGAGGGCCCGGCACCGGGGAGCTGTTTTTT	CASTWGLAGGPGTGELFF
NA	TRBV28	NA	TRBJ2-2	TGTGCCAGCAGCCCCGACCCGGATCGGGCCGGGGAGCTGTTTTTT	CASSPDPDRAGELFF
NA	TRBV5-4	NA	TRBJ2-2	TGTGCCAGCAGCCCTAAAGGTGGGACACCGACCGGGGAGCTGTTTTTT	CASSPKGGTPTGELFF
NA	TRBV14	TRBD1	TRBJ2-1	TGTGCCAGCAGCCAAGCCAGGACAGGGGAGCAGTTCTTC	CASSQARTGEQFF
few	TRBV19	NA	TRBJ1-2	TGTGCCAGTAGTATAGTAGCCCTAGGGGTCTATGGCTACACCTTC	CASSIVALGVYGYTF
NA	TRBV2	NA	TRBJ2-5	TGTGCCAGCAGTGAAATTGGGGCCTCGGCCCAGTACTTC	CASSEIGASAQYF
once	TRBV10-3	NA	TRBJ1-2	TGTGCCATCAGTGCGACAGACCTTGGCTACACCTTC	CAISATDLGYTF
NA	TRBV2	NA	TRBJ1-1	TGTGCCAGCAGTGGACCGGGAGGCACTGAAGCTTTCTTT	CASSGPGGTEAFF
NA	TRBV2	NA	TRBJ1-1	TGTGCCAGCGGTTGGGAGCCCCTTGAGGCTTTCTTT	CASGWEPLEAFF